These 15 T cell receptor beta chains were sequenced from one sample in a study of T cell changes during pregnancy in multiple sclerosis. Repertoires were generated with immunoSEQ multiplex PCR, while TCRdb's copy carries only in-frame clones and drops some. This sample has about 46,000 clones, with approximately 90% found just once. The sample consisted of CD8+ T cells from peripheral blood mononuclear cells, taken in the second trimester of pregnancy. The receptors stem from a female donor with multiple sclerosis, enrolled in a pregnancy study.

The chain has TRBV4-1 and TRBJ2-1; D possibly corresponds to TRBD1 (5 bases). Between the trimmed V and J ends, which lost 4 bases and 5 bases, there was a span of 12 bases. The CDR3 length is 14 residues. Germline CDR1 reads MGHRA; CDR2 reads YSYEKL. CDR3 in DNA: TGCGCCAGCAGCCCGCACCCGACAGACAATGAGCAGTTCTTC. Translating it yields CASSPHPTDNEQFF.

The rearrangement joins TRBV27 to TRBJ2-1; 7 positions agree with TRBD1. The CDR3 loop spans 13 amino acids. Germline assignment: CDR1 MNHEY and CDR2 SMNVEV (reference sequence). With V trimmed by 2 bases and J by 9 bases, 4 bases remained unmatched. In DNA form, the CDR3 reads TGTGCCAGCAGTTTAGTAGGGGGCCTTGAGCAGTTCTTC. The encoded protein is CASSLVGGLEQFF.

The chain has TRBV4-3 and TRBJ1-3; TRBD1 matches 7 bases. Germline V gene data show CDR1 as LGHNA and CDR2 as YSLEER. Trimming took 2 bases from V and 4 from J; bases not matched to a gene: 2. CDR3 size: 14 residues. The CDR3 region is CASSQQGEGNTIYF. The CDR3 DNA reads TGCGCCAGCAGCCAACAGGGGGAGGGAAACACCATATATTTT.

This rearrangement joins TRBV11-2 to TRBJ2-7, with a possible D match to TRBD2 (7 bases). The CDR3 runs 15 residues. Trimming took 4 bases from V and 2 from J, leaving 15 bases between them. The V gene's germline CDR1 is SGHAT and CDR2 FQNNGV. The CDR3 region has the DNA TGTGCCAGCAGCTCAACCGGGGGGCTAGCCTACGAGCAGTACTTC. Amino acid sequence: CASSSTGGLAYEQYF.

This clone showed up just once. The chain recombines TRBV5-6 with TRBJ1-5, with TRBD1 identical over 7 bases. This CDR3 region has 15 residues. J gave up 5 bases and V 5 bases, and 10 bases lay outside the gene matches. CDR1 is SGHDT, CDR2 YYEEEE, per germline. The CDR3 sequence is CASSLRTGGHQPQHF. The CDR3 DNA reads TGTGCCAGCAGTTTGCGGACAGGCGGGCATCAGCCCCAGCATTTT. The full variable domain, completed using reference TRBV5-6 and TRBJ1-5, is DAGVTQSPTHLIKTRGQQVTLRCSPKSGHDTVSWYQQALGQGPQFIFQYYEEEERQRGNFPDRFSGHQFPNYSSELNVNALLLGDSALYLCASSLRTGGHQPQHFGDGTRLSIL.

The V gene is TRBV9, the J gene TRBJ2-1; a weak D match, TRBD2 (7 bases). The ends were cut back, 4 bases at V and 10 bases at J, with 18 bases in the middle. CDR3 size: 14 residues. Germline values: CDR1 SGDLS, CDR2 YYNGEE. This CDR3 reads CASSSPHGGQEQFF. In nucleotides, the CDR3 is TGTGCCAGCAGCTCCCCGCACGGGGGGCAAGAGCAGTTCTTC.

The chain links TRBV25-1 to TRBJ2-3; possibly TRBD2 for D (6 bases). This CDR3 has 14 amino acids. Trimming pared 8 bases from V and 6 bases from J, leaving 18 bases between. The V gene's germline CDR1 is MGHDK and CDR2 SYGVNS. CDR3 residues: CASGMGGGRDTQYF. The CDR3 DNA reads as TGTGCCAGCGGGATGGGAGGAGGGAGGGATACGCAGTATTTT.

V and J are TRBV15 and TRBJ2-1; D is perhaps TRBD2 (6 bases). In germline, CDR1 is LNHNV, CDR2 YYDKDF (reference sequence). V lost 4 bases to trimming and J lost 8 bases, with 15 bases between them. This CDR3 has 14 amino acids. The CDR3 bases are TGTGCCACCAGCAACCGGGGGAGTTTGGATGAGCAGTTCTTC. Its translation is CATSNRGSLDEQFF.

V and J are TRBV4-3 and TRBJ2-1; 10 bases agree with TRBD2. CDR3 length: 18 residues. Per germline, CDR1 LGHNA and CDR2 YSLEER. With V trimmed by 1 base and J by 10 bases, 16 bases remained unmatched. The CDR3 bases are TGCGCCAGCAGCCAAGTCGTAGCCCTAGCGGGGGCCCTGGTGGAGCAGTTCTTC. This sequence encodes CASSQVVALAGALVEQFF.

This chain joins TRBV4-1 and TRBJ2-1; D is undetermined. V was clipped by 5 bases and J by 7 bases, with 6 bases between them. Germline CDR1 MGHRA, CDR2 YSYEKL. This CDR3 comprises 11 residues. CDR3 region: CASSAHNEQFF. The CDR3 nucleotides are TGCGCCAGCAGCGCACATAATGAGCAGTTCTTC.

The chain employs TRBV4-1 and TRBJ1-1; possibly TRBD1 for D (6 bases). CDR3 size: 13 residues. V lost 1 base, J lost 11 bases, and 14 bases lay in between. CDR1 MGHRA and CDR2 YSYEKL come from the germline V gene. CDR3 sequence reads: CASSQVAGDWAFF. CDR3 in DNA: TGCGCCAGCAGCCAAGTCGCAGGGGATTGGGCTTTCTTT.

J is TRBJ2-7 and V is TRBV15, with 7 bases identical to TRBD1. CDR1 and CDR2 (germline): LNHNV, YYDKDF (reference sequence). The length of the CDR3 is 13 residues. V lost 3 bases to trimming and J lost 4 bases; unmatched junction nucleotides: 3. DNA of the CDR3: TGTGCCACCAGCAGGGGGACAGAGTACGAGCAGTACTTC. Its protein product is CATSRGTEYEQYF.

The chain is built from TRBV4-2 and TRBJ1-6; 10 bases fit TRBD1. The CDR3 totals 15 residues. Per the germline V gene, CDR1 is LGHNA and CDR2 is YNFKEQ. The V and J ends lost 4 bases and 8 bases, in that order; junction bases with no gene match: 5. The CDR3 DNA sequence: TGTGCCAGCAGCCGCCTGACAGGGGGCGATTCACCCCTCCACTTT. This sequence encodes CASSRLTGGDSPLHF.

The chain is built from TRBV6-4 and TRBJ2-2, with D hard to call. Germline V lookup: CDR1 MRHNA, CDR2 SNTAGT. CDR3 length: 13 residues. Trimming removed 2 bases at V and 4 bases at J, with 5 bases between. CDR3 DNA: TGTGCCAGCAGTGACCCTCTCACCGGGGAGCTGTTTTTT. It translates to CASSDPLTGELFF.

This sequence joins TRBV9 and TRBJ1-4; 7 nucleotides match TRBD1. The CDR3 sequence is 17 residues long. Germline V lookup: CDR1 SGDLS, CDR2 YYNGEE. The J segment lost 0 bases and the V segment lost 3 bases, leaving 8 bases of the junction unmatched. The DNA for the CDR3 is TGTGCCAGCAGCGCAAGAAAAGACAGGGCAACTAATGAAAAACTGTTTTTT. Encoded protein: CASSARKDRATNEKLFF.